The TCR beta chain under discussion was sequenced for a study of T cell changes during pregnancy in multiple sclerosis. Germline V gene data show CDR1 as SGHNT and CDR2 as YYREEE (reference sequence). This CDR3 contains 15 residues. Trimming removed 4 bases from V and 9 bases from J, with 17 bases in between. Data came from immunoSEQ multiplex PCR; TCRdb stores just in-frame clones and leaves some out. This sample has 60,000 to 70,000 clones; 91% occur once, and the top ten carry roughly 2%. The TCR comes from a female donor in good health, enrolled as a control in a pregnancy study. The material sequenced was peripheral blood, taken in the third trimester of pregnancy. The chain combines TRBV5-4 with TRBJ1-6; the D gene is possibly TRBD1 (6 bases). The CDR3, as DNA: TGTGCCAGCAGCGCTGAACAGGGTTTGAGTTCACCCCTCCACTTT. This gives the protein CASSAEQGLSSPLHF.